The 11 T cell receptor beta chains presented below share a single source sample, sequenced in a study of early stage breast cancer tumors. Libraries were prepared by immunoSEQ multiplex PCR; TCRdb keeps only in-frame clonotypes and omits some of them. The sample lists under 45,000 clones, around two thirds occurring once. The sample was blood. The receptors were sampled from a person aged 45-60 years with breast cancer.

This chain links TRBV21-1 with TRBJ2-2; the table's D call, TRBD1, has no DNA check behind it. TRBV21-1 is shown as a pseudogene. The CDR3 is 16 amino acids. CDR3 amino acids: CASRRSGTTNTGELFF. The DNA of the CDR3 is TGTGCCAGCAGGCGGTCCGGGACAACGAACACCGGGGAGCTGTTTTTT.

The CDR3 is CASSLAQDRNEQFF. CDR3 bases: TGTGCCAGCAGCTTAGCCCAGGACAGAAATGAGCAGTTCTTC. The chain combines TRBV7-6 with TRBJ2-1, with a weak D call TRBD1 (6 bases). CDR1 and CDR2 (germline): SGHVS, FNYEAQ. V lost 0 bases and J 7 bases, leaving 10 bases between the germline ends. The CDR3 is made up of 14 amino acids.

The rearrangement links TRBV11-3 to TRBJ2-2, with 8 nucleotides matching TRBD1. Germline V CDR1 and CDR2: SGHNT, YENEEA. The CDR3 covers 15 residues. Trimming took 5 bases from V and 3 from J; bases not matched to a gene: 5. As DNA, the CDR3 is TGTGCCAGCAGCCCCGGACAGGGCGACACCGGGGAGCTGTTTTTT. Translated, it gives CASSPGQGDTGELFF.

This rearrangement joins TRBV6-6 to TRBJ2-3; TRBD2 matches at 13 bases. CDR1 and CDR2 (germline): MNHNY, SVGAGI (reference sequence). V shed 6 bases, J shed 3 bases, and the junction held 6 bases outside the gene matches. The CDR3 spans 16 residues. The CDR3 region has the DNA TGTGCCAGCAGCTCAGGACTAGCGGGAGTTACAGATACGCAGTATTTT. The encoded protein is CASSSGLAGVTDTQYF.

V is TRBV2 and J is TRBJ1-5; no reliable D call. The CDR3 runs to 14 residues. CDR1 and CDR2 from the germline V gene are SNHLY and FYNNEI. The V gene lost 7 bases and the J gene lost 4 bases, with 14 bases spanning the gap. This CDR3 is CASTGGLQNQPQHF. The CDR3 coding sequence is TGTGCCAGCACTGGAGGCCTACAGAATCAGCCCCAGCATTTT.

The rearrangement uses TRBV7-2 and TRBJ2-1; 12 nucleotides match TRBD2. V dropped 5 bases and J dropped 5; count of bases not matched to a gene: 4. This CDR3 spans 15 amino acids. CDR1 and CDR2 (germline): SGHTA, FQGNSA. DNA of the CDR3: TGTGCCAGCAGCACATGGACTAGCGGGAACAATGAGCAGTTCTTC. This gives the protein CASSTWTSGNNEQFF.

A few counts support this clone. The rearrangement links TRBV10-3 to TRBJ1-3; 8 positions match TRBD1. The CDR3 runs 14 residues. With 6 bases clipped from V and 4 bases from J, the junction kept 5 bases outside the gene matches. Germline CDR1 reads ENHRY; CDR2 reads SYGVKD. CDR3 loop: CAIRDTGGGNTIYF. The CDR3 coding sequence is TGTGCCATCAGAGACACAGGGGGAGGAAACACCATATATTTT.

The chain joins TRBV5-1 to TRBJ2-7, with 10 bases fitting TRBD2. With V trimmed by 7 bases and J by 5 bases, 15 bases remained unmatched. Germline values: CDR1 SGHRS, CDR2 YFSETQ. The CDR3 loop spans 16 amino acids. CDR3 sequence reads: CASGAGKLAGRDEQYF. The CDR3 DNA follows: TGCGCCAGCGGAGCCGGGAAACTAGCGGGAAGGGACGAGCAGTACTTC.

The V and J genes are TRBV4-1 and TRBJ2-7; tentative D call: TRBD1 (6 bases). The CDR3 loop spans 13 amino acids. Germline values: CDR1 MGHRA, CDR2 YSYEKL. V shed 10 bases and J shed 2 bases, with 15 bases lying between them. Written as DNA, the CDR3 is TGCGCCACCGGAACAGGGAGCGCCTACGAGCAGTACTTC. This sequence encodes CATGTGSAYEQYF.

The chain links TRBV20-1 to TRBJ1-1; TRBD1 is a possible D gene (6 bases). Between the trimmed V and J ends, which lost 6 bases and 14 bases, there was a span of 13 bases. CDR1 DFQATT and CDR2 SNEGSKA come from the germline V gene (reference sequence). The CDR3 extends over 9 amino acids. The CDR3 region has the DNA TGCAGTGCGGGGACAACGGGATTCTTT. It specifies CSAGTTGFF.

CDR3 DNA: TGTGCCAGCAGCCTGACAGGGGGTAACACCTACACAGATACGCAGTATTTT. Protein: CASSLTGGNTYTDTQYF. The chain combines TRBV7-8 with TRBJ2-3; TRBD1 aligns across 9 bases. Germline V gene data show CDR1 as SGHVS and CDR2 as FQNEAQ. The CDR3 runs to 17 residues. Trimming cost V 5 bases and J 2 bases; bases outside gene matches: 11.